This TCR beta chain was identified during a study of T cells in Graves' hyperthyroidism and ophthalmopathy (dated 2019 in TCRdb). Background on the whole study: Peripheral blood samples were taken at initial diagnosis, before any treatment was given. The study also compared thyroid tissue and blood T-cell repertoires from several Graves' hyperthyroidism patients. To identify distinguishing TCR V-J signatures, a discovery cohort of about 100 patients was used, comprising 43 with Graves' ophthalmopathy and under 60 with stable Graves' hyperthyroidism. After sampling, hyperthyroidism patients received methimazole starting at 30 mg daily, and ophthalmopathy patients received high-dose intravenous methylprednisolone. TCR Vbeta CDR3 sequencing of 135 peripheral blood samples (43 ophthalmopathy, 70 to 85 hyperthyroidism and approximately 17 progressor patients) is reported in the paper. The roughly 94 discovery patients were randomly divided into training and test sets at a 7:3 ratio. Prospective prediction of ophthalmopathy was tested in an independent validation cohort of under 20 hyperthyroidism patients and 15 to 17 patients who later progressed to ophthalmopathy. General findings and caveats noted by the study authors: In validation, the model predicted progression to ophthalmopathy with approximately 71% sensitivity and approximately 74% specificity, a median of around six months before onset. Blood samples also contained most of the expanded thyroid clonotypes (frequency above 0.001), which suggests that blood repertoires may reflect thyroid immune responses. Sample size was not statistically predetermined, and investigators were not blinded to group allocation. A model built on a 13 V-J signature distinguished ophthalmopathy from stable hyperthyroidism, reaching around 88% sensitivity and under 84% specificity in cross-validation and 80%/75% in testing.

This clonotype was counted a few times. What this receptor recognizes is not known. Base qualities are not provided; no much larger clone lies one nucleotide away. The CDR3 starts with the cysteine, ends with the phenylalanine, and has 16 residues. The retained sequence is limited to the CDR3, 48 bases, with the frame set at the first base. The germline V gene (reference sequence) gives CDR1 as SEHNR and CDR2 as FQNEAQ. V loses 4 bases, J loses 4 bases, and the germline ends lie 16 bases apart. A patient counted as having stable Graves' hyperthyroidism if no progression to ophthalmopathy occurred over 18 months of follow-up. Hyperthyroidism patients were aged 18 to 65 years and newly diagnosed, with disease duration of less than 2 months. Any patient with an uncontrolled infection, another autoimmune disease, pregnancy or lactation was excluded. Diagnoses were established on the basis of clinical symptoms, serum thyroxine and TRAb, thyroid ultrasound, and orbital computed tomography. Ficoll-Paque density gradient centrifugation was used to isolate PBMCs from under 11 ml of fresh peripheral blood. Total RNA was extracted with Trizol reagent, and quality was checked on an Agilent 2100 Bioanalyzer.

The TCR beta CDR3 regions were amplified from RNA transcripts. A first-round RT-PCR of the TCR CDR3 used the HTBI primer set with the Qiagen OneStep RT-PCR kit. Libraries were constructed in a second round of multiplex PCR, after which size selection and purification were carried out. Sequencing of the libraries was done on an Illumina HiSeq2000 using paired-end 100 bp reads. As for how the authors treated the data: SOAPnuke was used to process the raw data, throwing out any read that contained adapters or uncalled bases, had a mean Phred below 15, or lacked an exact constant-primer or identifier match. COPE v1.2.5 was used to merge high-quality paired reads, and clonotypes were defined as unique nucleotide sequences. Clonotypes were aligned to IMGT TRBV, TRBD and TRBJ reference segments using MiTCR v1.1. Analysis was restricted to V-J combinations with a frequency above 0.0001, which covered 98% to 99.2% of repertoires. A TCS score was defined as the ratio of F50 (clonal expansion) to E x V (chaos), with BLOSUM62-based TCRdist applied between CDR3 peptides within each V-J. Welch's t-statistics and random forest reduced fewer than 550 V-J features to roughly 13, which were used in a naive Bayes classifier (R e1071). Starting from the raw public reads, TCRdb applied fastp trimming at Q25, assembled clones with MiXCR and retained in-frame beta chains. One record per CDR3 amino acid sequence lists the most common genes and DNA. The V and J calls come from TCRdb's annotation, not from the publication. This sample lists about 300,000 distinct CDR3 sequences; approximately 13% were detected once. Jointly, the top ten make up 7% to 9.5% of the sample.

Sequencing was performed on blood. The TCR comes from a woman between 40 and 50 years old with Graves' hyperthyroidism. The V gene is TRBV7-9 and the J gene is TRBJ2-2; the D gene is not confidently resolved. The nucleotide sequence reads TGTGCCAGCAGCTACTCAAGCCACCCGGGCACCGGGGAGCTGTTTTTT. This codes for CASSYSSHPGTGELFF.